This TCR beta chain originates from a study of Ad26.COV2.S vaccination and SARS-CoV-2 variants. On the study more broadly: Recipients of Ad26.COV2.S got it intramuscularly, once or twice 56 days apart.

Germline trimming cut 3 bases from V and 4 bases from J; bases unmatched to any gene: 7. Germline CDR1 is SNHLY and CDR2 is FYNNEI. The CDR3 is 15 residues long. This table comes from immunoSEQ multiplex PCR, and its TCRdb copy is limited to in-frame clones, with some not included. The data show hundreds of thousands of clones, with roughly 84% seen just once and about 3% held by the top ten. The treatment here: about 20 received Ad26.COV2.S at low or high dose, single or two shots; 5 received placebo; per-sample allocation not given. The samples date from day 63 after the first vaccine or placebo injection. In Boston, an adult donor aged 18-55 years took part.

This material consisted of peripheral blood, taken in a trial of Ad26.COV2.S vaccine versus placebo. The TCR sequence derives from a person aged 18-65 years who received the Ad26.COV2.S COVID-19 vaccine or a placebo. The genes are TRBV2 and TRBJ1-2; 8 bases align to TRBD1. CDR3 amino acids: CASSENRGSIYGYTF. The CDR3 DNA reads TGTGCCAGCAGTGAGAACAGGGGGTCCATCTATGGCTACACCTTC.